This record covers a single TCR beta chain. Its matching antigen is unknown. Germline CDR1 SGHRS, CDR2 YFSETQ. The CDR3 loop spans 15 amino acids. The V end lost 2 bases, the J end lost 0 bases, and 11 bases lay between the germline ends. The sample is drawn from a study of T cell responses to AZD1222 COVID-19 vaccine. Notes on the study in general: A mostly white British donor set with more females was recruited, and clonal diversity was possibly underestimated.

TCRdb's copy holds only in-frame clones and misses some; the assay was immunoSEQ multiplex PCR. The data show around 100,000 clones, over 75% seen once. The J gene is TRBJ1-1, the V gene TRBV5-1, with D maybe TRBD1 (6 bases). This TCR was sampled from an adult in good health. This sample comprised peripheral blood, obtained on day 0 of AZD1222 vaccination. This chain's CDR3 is CASSFPQGMNTEAFF. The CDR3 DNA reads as TGCGCCAGCAGCTTCCCTCAGGGGATGAACACTGAAGCTTTCTTT.